The 25 T cell receptor beta chains below were found in one sample sequenced in a study of blood T cell repertoires in COVID-19. Here immunoSEQ multiplex PCR was the method, and the copy in TCRdb shows in-frame clones only, minus some. This table holds about 240,000 clones, about 90% found once. Sequenced input: peripheral blood. The receptors derive from a man between 60 and 75 years old who had recovered from COVID-19.

The V gene is TRBV6-5, the J gene TRBJ1-2; D not resolved. The length of the CDR3 is 12 residues. V was trimmed by 4 bases and J by 7 bases, leaving 10 bases between them. Germline V gene sequence: CDR1 MNHEY, CDR2 SVGAGI. In DNA, the CDR3 is TGTGCCAGCAGTTCGCGCGGGTCTGGCTACACCTTC. This sequence encodes CASSSRGSGYTF.

This clone was counted only a few times. This same CDR3 is encoded by further DNA sequences in the sample. The chain has TRBV5-1 and TRBJ1-2; D gene ambiguous. The V gene lost 1 base and the J gene lost 1 base, with 5 bases spanning the gap. The CDR3 length is 13 residues. Germline V gene sequence: CDR1 SGHRS, CDR2 YFSETQ. The CDR3 sequence: CASSLTVNYGYTF. CDR3 in DNA: TGCGCCAGCAGCTTGACAGTTAACTATGGCTACACCTTC.

In this sample, this clone turned up once. V gene TRBV5-8 combines with J gene TRBJ2-1; D uncertain. This CDR3 comprises 11 residues. V shed 1 base and J shed 10 bases, with 6 bases lying between them. The germline gives CDR1 SGHTS, CDR2 YDEGEE. The CDR3, as DNA: TGTGCCAGCAGCTTGATCCTGGAGCAGTTCTTC. This gives the protein CASSLILEQFF.

This clone was detected once. The chain is built from TRBV19 and TRBJ2-5; TRBD1 is a possible D gene (6 bases). V was cut by 5 bases and J by 5 bases, with 9 bases left in between. Germline loops: CDR1 LNHDA, CDR2 SQIVND (reference sequence). The CDR3 sequence is 12 residues long. The CDR3 region has the DNA TGTGCCAGTAGTGCAGGGGATGAGACCCAGTACTTC. Its translation is CASSAGDETQYF.

The rearrangement links TRBV2 to TRBJ2-3; 11 bases line up with TRBD2. V gave up 10 bases and J gave up 5 bases; unmatched junction bases: 5. This CDR3 is built from 13 residues. Germline V lookup: CDR1 SNHLY, CDR2 FYNNEI. CDR3 loop: CATLAGAGDTQYF. CDR3 bases: TGTGCCACACTAGCGGGGGCGGGAGATACGCAGTATTTT.

CDR3: CASSLSRRGYTDTQYF. In DNA form, the CDR3 reads TGCGCCAGCAGCTTATCTCGGCGGGGTTACACAGATACGCAGTATTTT. V and J are TRBV5-1 and TRBJ2-3, with a tentative D call TRBD2 (6 bases). CDR1 and CDR2 (germline): SGHRS, YFSETQ. The CDR3 has 16 amino acids. V was clipped by 2 bases and J by 2 bases, with 15 bases between them.

V gene TRBV9 combines with J gene TRBJ2-1, with 8 bases identical to TRBD2. This CDR3 has 18 amino acids. Trimming took 0 bases from V and 0 from J; bases not matched to a gene: 8. Germline loops: CDR1 SGDLS, CDR2 YYNGEE. Here the CDR3 DNA reads TGTGCCAGCAGCGTAGCTACGGGGGGGGTTGCCTCCTACAATGAGCAGTTCTTC. Translated, it gives CASSVATGGVASYNEQFF.

The sample holds a few counts of this clone. The rearrangement joins TRBV18 to TRBJ2-7; 7 nucleotides match TRBD1. Germline lookup yields CDR1 KGHSH and CDR2 LQKENI. This CDR3 is 14 amino acids long. With V trimmed by 5 bases and J by 0 bases, 4 bases remained unmatched. The DNA for the CDR3 is TGTGCCAGCTCATCGGACAGGAACTCCTACGAGCAGTACTTC. Translated, it gives CASSSDRNSYEQYF.

The chain recombines TRBV10-2 with TRBJ2-2, with 10 bases fitting TRBD1. Losses at the gene ends were 4 bases for V and 5 bases for J; bases not matched to a gene: 4. The CDR3 is made up of 15 amino acids. Germline CDR1 WSHSY, CDR2 SAAADI. The CDR3 reads CASSVDRGGTGELFF. CDR3 bases: TGCGCCAGCAGTGTGGACAGGGGGGGGACCGGGGAGCTGTTTTTT.

The chain links TRBV4-2 to TRBJ1-2, with 7 bases lining up with TRBD1. J gave up 4 bases and V 0 bases, and 8 bases lay outside the gene matches. The CDR3 runs 16 residues. Germline CDR1 and CDR2: LGHNA and YNFKEQ. CDR3 nucleotides: TGTGCCAGCAGCCAAGATTGGAAGGGGACAGTCTATGGCTACACCTTC. Translation: CASSQDWKGTVYGYTF.

The genes are TRBV4-1 and TRBJ1-1, with 8 bases fitting TRBD1. The CDR3 has 16 residues. The germline V gene encodes CDR1 MGHRA and CDR2 YSYEKL. J gave up 1 base and V 3 bases, and 7 bases lay outside the gene matches. CDR3 nucleotides: TGCGCCAGCAGCCAGCTCGGACAGGGACGGAACACTGAAGCTTTCTTT. Translating it yields CASSQLGQGRNTEAFF.

The chain has TRBV12-5 and TRBJ1-6, with a weak D call TRBD1 (5 bases). Trimming stripped 5 bases from V and 10 bases from J, with 15 bases between. Germline V gives CDR1 LGHNT, CDR2 FRNRAP. This CDR3 has 14 amino acids. The CDR3 here is CASGAPGLLSPLHF. CDR3 nucleotides: TGTGCTAGTGGTGCACCAGGGTTGCTCTCACCCCTCCACTTT.

The rearrangement joins TRBV7-6 to TRBJ2-1; no reliable D call. The CDR3 runs to 14 residues. V was pared by 5 bases and J by 0 bases, with 8 bases between. The germline V gene has CDR1 SGHVS and CDR2 FNYEAQ. The CDR3 DNA reads as TGTGCCAGCAGCCTCCGTAGCTCCTACAATGAGCAGTTCTTC. This translates into CASSLRSSYNEQFF.

The chain recombines TRBV18 with TRBJ2-1; D may be TRBD1 (6 bases). Deletions cut 3 bases from V and 0 bases from J, with 9 bases between. The CDR3 spans 15 residues. Germline V gene data show CDR1 as KGHSH and CDR2 as LQKENI. The CDR3 region is CASSPQDSSYNEQFF. As DNA, the CDR3 is TGTGCCAGCTCACCTCAGGACAGCTCCTACAATGAGCAGTTCTTC.

The gene calls are TRBV6-5 and TRBJ2-7, with D possibly TRBD2 on 6 matching bases. Trimming left V 6 bases short and J 4 bases short, with 19 bases between. The germline gives CDR1 MNHEY, CDR2 SVGAGI. This CDR3 spans 15 amino acids. CDR3 in amino acids: CASRKNSGSKYEQYV. The CDR3 DNA reads as TGTGCCAGCAGAAAGAACAGCGGGTCCAAGTACGAGCAGTACGTC.

The chain carries TRBV7-2 and TRBJ1-6; TRBD1 agrees at 9 bases. Germline V lookup: CDR1 SGHTA, CDR2 FQGNSA. The CDR3 is made up of 15 amino acids. After removal of 1 base from V and 7 bases from J, the junction contained 2 bases not matched to a gene. The CDR3 bases are TGTGCCAGCAGCTTAGTCGGGACAGGGAATTCACCCCTCCACTTT. Translated, it gives CASSLVGTGNSPLHF.

In DNA form, the CDR3 reads TGTGCCAGCAGCCGAGGGGAGGCGACAGATACGCAGTATTTT. This codes for CASSRGEATDTQYF. The V gene is TRBV5-6, the J gene TRBJ2-3, with D tentatively TRBD2 (6 bases). V dropped 4 bases and J dropped 3 bases, with 12 bases sitting between them. CDR1 and CDR2 (germline): SGHDT, YYEEEE. CDR3 length equals 14 residues.

V and J are TRBV11-2 and TRBJ2-3, with 10 bases lining up with TRBD1. CDR1 is SGHAT, CDR2 FQNNGV, per germline. Trimming cost V 3 bases and J 4 bases; bases outside gene matches: 1. The CDR3 consists of 14 residues. Here the CDR3 DNA reads TGTGCCAGCAGCTTGGACAGGGGGGCAGATACGCAGTATTTT. Protein product: CASSLDRGADTQYF. The full variable domain, in which reference TRBV11-2 and TRBJ2-3 provide the parts outside the CDR3, is EAGVAQSPRYKIIEKRQSVAFWCNPISGHATLYWYQQILGQGPKLLIQFQNNGVVDDSQLPKDRFSAERLKGVDSTLKIQPAKLEDSAVYLCASSLDRGADTQYFGPGTRLTVL.

The rearrangement joins TRBV6-5 to TRBJ1-1; D is perhaps TRBD1 (5 bases). This CDR3 is 13 amino acids long. Germline assignment: CDR1 MNHEY and CDR2 SVGAGI. Trimming stripped 6 bases from V and 4 bases from J, with 12 bases between. This CDR3 is CASRRWGGTEAFF. The CDR3 nucleotides read TGTGCCAGCAGGCGGTGGGGGGGCACTGAAGCTTTCTTT.

This clone has a handful of counts. The gene calls are TRBV30 and TRBJ1-5; D is possibly TRBD1 (6 bases). Germline V CDR1 and CDR2: GTSNPN, SVGIG (reference sequence). The CDR3 is 13 amino acids. Trimming took off 2 bases at V and 5 bases at J, with 10 bases between the two ends. The CDR3 spells CAWSRGADQPQHF. Written as DNA, the CDR3 is TGTGCCTGGAGTCGGGGGGCCGATCAGCCCCAGCATTTT.

The rearrangement links TRBV2 to TRBJ2-7; D uncertain. V lost 7 bases, J lost 2 bases, and 15 bases lay in between. The CDR3 is 14 amino acids. Germline V gives CDR1 SNHLY, CDR2 FYNNEI. In DNA, the CDR3 is TGTGCCAGCAAGAGCGCCGGGTCCCCCTACGAGCAGTACTTC. This codes for CASKSAGSPYEQYF.

The V call is TRBV18, the J call TRBJ1-4, with D possibly TRBD1 on 5 matching bases. V was clipped by 6 bases and J by 5 bases, with 16 bases between them. The length of the CDR3 is 15 residues. Germline assignment: CDR1 KGHSH and CDR2 LQKENI. CDR3 DNA sequence: TGTGCCAGCTCGCGTGGGACTACGCCAAATGAAAAACTGTTTTTT. Translating gives CASSRGTTPNEKLFF.

The chain recombines TRBV18 with TRBJ2-3; 13 bases are a match to TRBD2. This CDR3 has 16 residues. V lost 3 bases, J lost 7 bases, and 7 bases stayed unmatched. Germline assignment: CDR1 KGHSH and CDR2 LQKENI. DNA for the CDR3: TGTGCCAGCTCACCGTCCGGGACTAGCGGGGCAAATACGCAGTATTTT. Protein: CASSPSGTSGANTQYF.

This sequence joins TRBV12-5 and TRBJ2-2; D call uncertain. The CDR3 totals 17 residues. CDR1 and CDR2 from the germline V gene are LGHNT and FRNRAP. V lost 2 bases and J 2 bases, leaving 15 bases between the germline ends. The CDR3 reads CASGLSSGYGNTGELFF. In nucleotides, the CDR3 is TGTGCTAGTGGTTTGTCTTCCGGGTACGGAAACACCGGGGAGCTGTTTTTT.

The chain carries TRBV15 and TRBJ2-2; a weak D match, TRBD1 (6 bases). Germline V gene lookup returns CDR1 LNHNV and CDR2 YYDKDF (reference sequence). The CDR3 spans 17 residues. V gave up 0 bases and J gave up 4 bases, with 15 bases separating them. The CDR3 protein is CATSRDPHREGTGELFF. CDR3 nucleotides: TGTGCCACCAGCAGAGATCCCCACAGGGAAGGCACCGGGGAGCTGTTTTTT.